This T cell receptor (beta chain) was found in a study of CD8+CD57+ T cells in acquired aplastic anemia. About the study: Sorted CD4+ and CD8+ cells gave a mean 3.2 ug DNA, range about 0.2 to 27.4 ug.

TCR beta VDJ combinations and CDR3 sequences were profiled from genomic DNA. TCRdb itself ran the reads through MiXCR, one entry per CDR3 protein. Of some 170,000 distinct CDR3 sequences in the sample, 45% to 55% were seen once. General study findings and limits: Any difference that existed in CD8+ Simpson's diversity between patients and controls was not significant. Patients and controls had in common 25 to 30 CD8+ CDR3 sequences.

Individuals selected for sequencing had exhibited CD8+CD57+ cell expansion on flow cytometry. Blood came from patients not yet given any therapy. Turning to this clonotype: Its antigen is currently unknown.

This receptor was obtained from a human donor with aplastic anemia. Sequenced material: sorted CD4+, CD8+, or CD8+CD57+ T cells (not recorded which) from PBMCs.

CDR3 sequence: CASSEAGGYGYTF. The CDR3 DNA sequence: TGTGCCAGCAGTGAAGCGGGGGGCTATGGCTACACCTTC. The J gene is TRBJ1-2, the V gene TRBV15, with D possibly matching TRBD1 (5 bases). Trimming pared 10 bases from V and 4 bases from J, leaving 16 bases between. The CDR3 is 13 residues long. Looked up from germline, CDR1 is LNHNV and CDR2 is YYDKDF (reference sequence).